This T cell receptor beta chain was captured by sequencing in a study of OX40 agonist ivuxolimab in advanced cancers. On the study more broadly: An anti-OX40 (CD134) antibody with agonistic activity, ivuxolimab, was administered to patients. The study's findings and limits: Researchers report that CD8+ T cells had, on average, more expanded clones than CD4+. Dose levels from 0.1 to 3.0 mg/kg saw CD4+ and CD8+ blood T cells expand clonally by week 6.

A word on this clone: Antigen unknown. The junction departs from germline at one end; a sequencing error may be responsible.

This CDR3 spans 12 amino acids. Germline CDR1 and CDR2: LNHNV and YYDKDF (reference sequence). Libraries were prepared by immunoSEQ multiplex PCR; TCRdb keeps only in-frame clonotypes and omits some of them. Altogether tens of thousands of clones are present, roughly 84% being singletons, with the ten largest covering roughly 0.3%. The V gene is TRBV15, the J gene TRBJ2-4; TRBD1 matches 9 bases. The clonotype comes from an adult with an advanced solid tumor such as melanoma, head and neck, liver or kidney cancer. The specimen comprised CD4+ or CD8+ T cells sorted from blood, sampled in a trial of the OX40 agonist ivuxolimab. Written as DNA, the CDR3 is TGTGCCACCAGCAGAGGCGGGACAGGGTCCTTCTTC. It specifies CATSRGGTGSFF.